These 27 T cell receptor beta chains share one sample of origin, sequenced in a study of cytomegalovirus exposure and HLA in healthy donors. PCR was performed using 60 Vbeta and 13 Jbeta primers. Libraries were prepared by immunoSEQ multiplex PCR; TCRdb keeps only in-frame clonotypes and omits some of them. The table has some 66,000 clones, roughly 75% seen once. The sample taken for sequencing was PBMCs. These TCRs come from a man in his fifties or sixties in good health and CMV-seropositive.

The rearrangement joins TRBV6-5 to TRBJ1-2; D is perhaps TRBD1 (5 bases). The CDR3 contains 14 residues. Trimming took off 6 bases at V and 2 bases at J, with 13 bases between the two ends. Germline assignment: CDR1 MNHEY and CDR2 SVGAGI. CDR3 bases: TGTGCCAGCAGAGGGGAGGCGGCGAACTATGGCTACACCTTC. It codes for CASRGEAANYGYTF.

This rearrangement joins TRBV10-3 to TRBJ2-1, with TRBD2 identical over 7 bases. The V gene end was trimmed by 8 bases and the J gene end by 1 base; junction bases not matched to a gene: 5. The germline V gene encodes CDR1 ENHRY and CDR2 SYGVKD. The CDR3 spans 14 residues. The CDR3 DNA is TGTGCCATCCACCCTAGCGGTTCCTACAATGAGCAGTTCTTC. As protein: CAIHPSGSYNEQFF.

The chain couples TRBV7-2 to TRBJ1-1; D uncertain. Germline loops: CDR1 SGHTA, CDR2 FQGNSA. There are 12 residues in the CDR3. Trimming took 6 bases from V and 7 from J, leaving 12 bases between them. The DNA of the CDR3 is TGTGCCAGCAGTGAGAGGAGGGATGAAGCTTTCTTT. Protein product: CASSERRDEAFF.

The gene calls are TRBV2 and TRBJ2-7; no firm D call. CDR3 length equals 14 residues. V shed 7 bases and J shed 2 bases, with 15 bases lying between them. Germline CDR1 reads SNHLY; CDR2 reads FYNNEI. For the CDR3, the DNA is TGTGCCAGCAAGGAACAGTCCGTAGCCTACGAGCAGTACTTC. The encoded protein is CASKEQSVAYEQYF. The entire variable domain, with the rest obtained from reference TRBV2 and TRBJ2-7, is as follows: EPEVTQTPSHQVTQMGQEVILRCVPISNHLYFYWYRQILGQKVEFLVSFYNNEISEKSEIFDDQFSVERPDGSNFTLKIRSTKLEDSAMYFCASKEQSVAYEQYFGPGTRLTVT.

This clone turned up a few times. Here the CDR3 DNA reads TGTGCCAGCAGTTTAACAGGGGGCAATTCTAGGGGGAGGGAGACCCAGTACTTC. Translating gives CASSLTGGNSRGRETQYF. The chain couples TRBV27 to TRBJ2-5, with TRBD1 identical over 9 bases. The CDR3 consists of 18 residues. The V and J ends lost 2 bases and 5 bases, in that order; junction bases with no gene match: 15. Germline CDR1 reads MNHEY; CDR2 reads SMNVEV (reference sequence).

The table lists this clone with a few counts. This chain joins TRBV4-1 and TRBJ1-5; D uncertain. The CDR3 is 15 residues long. Trimming pared 0 bases from V and 4 bases from J, leaving 10 bases between. CDR1 and CDR2 from the germline V gene are MGHRA and YSYEKL. CDR3 coding DNA: TGCGCCAGCAGCCAAGAGGTGGCGGGGAATCAGCCCCAGCATTTT. Translating it yields CASSQEVAGNQPQHF.

The V and J genes are TRBV7-9 and TRBJ2-2, with 9 positions matching TRBD1. This CDR3 has 15 residues. The germline V gene encodes CDR1 SEHNR and CDR2 FQNEAQ (reference sequence). Germline trimming cut 5 bases from V and 4 bases from J; bases unmatched to any gene: 5. CDR3 residues: CASSHRQGGTGELFF. CDR3 coding DNA: TGTGCCAGCAGCCATCGACAGGGGGGCACCGGGGAGCTGTTTTTT.

This clone was detected a few times. The V and J genes are TRBV6-6 and TRBJ2-3; 8 bases line up with TRBD2. Looked up from germline, CDR1 is MNHNY and CDR2 is SVGAGI (reference sequence). Trimming at V came to 2 bases and at J to 6 bases, leaving 7 bases not matched to a gene. The CDR3 consists of 15 residues. The CDR3 region is CASSYEAGVGDTQYF. As DNA, the CDR3 is TGTGCCAGCAGTTACGAAGCGGGAGTGGGGGATACGCAGTATTTT.

The rearrangement uses TRBV5-1 and TRBJ2-1; 8 bases map to TRBD2. This CDR3 is 16 amino acids long. Germline values: CDR1 SGHRS, CDR2 YFSETQ. The J segment lost 4 bases and the V segment lost 6 bases, leaving 12 bases of the junction unmatched. In DNA, the CDR3 is TGCGCCAGCACCCTTGTAGCGGGGCCCGCTTACAATGAGCAGTTCTTC. It encodes CASTLVAGPAYNEQFF.

This chain joins TRBV7-9 and TRBJ1-1; 8 bases fit TRBD1. The CDR3 runs to 14 residues. V was clipped by 1 base and J by 3 bases; unmatched bases: 1. CDR1 SEHNR and CDR2 FQNEAQ come from the germline V gene (reference sequence). The CDR3 spells CASSLGQGYTEAFF. The CDR3 nucleotides are TGTGCCAGCAGCTTAGGACAGGGGTACACTGAAGCTTTCTTT.

This clone was seen more than once but under ten times. The chain joins TRBV7-6 to TRBJ2-5; no firm D call. V lost 1 base, J lost 4 bases, and 13 bases lay in between. The CDR3 is 15 residues long. The V gene's germline CDR1 is SGHVS and CDR2 FNYEAQ. The CDR3 sequence: CASSLVFSGSETQYF. CDR3 bases: TGTGCCAGCAGCTTAGTATTTAGTGGTTCAGAGACCCAGTACTTC. Based on the CDR3 plus reference TRBV7-6 and TRBJ2-5, the full variable domain is GAGVSQSPRYKVTKRGQDVALRCDPISGHVSLYWYRQALGQGPEFLTYFNYEAQQDKSGLPNDRFSAERPEGSISTLTIQRTEQRDSAMYRCASSLVFSGSETQYFGPGTRLLVL.

J is TRBJ2-6 and V is TRBV6-1; D remains ambiguous. Trimming stripped 7 bases from V and 0 bases from J, with 7 bases between. This CDR3 has 14 amino acids. Per germline, CDR1 MNHNS and CDR2 SASEGT. This chain's CDR3 is CASIPRSGANVLTF. Written as DNA, the CDR3 is TGTGCCAGCATTCCTCGCTCTGGGGCCAACGTCCTGACTTTC.

The chain is built from TRBV5-1 and TRBJ2-2; 7 bases fit TRBD1. The germline CDR1 and CDR2 sequences are SGHRS and YFSETQ. The CDR3 length is 15 residues. V trimming: 7 bases; J trimming: 1 base; junction bases outside the gene matches: 7. The CDR3 loop is CASALGDRNTGELFF. The CDR3 DNA reads TGCGCCAGCGCCCTCGGGGACAGGAACACCGGGGAGCTGTTTTTT.

The chain couples TRBV5-4 to TRBJ2-1; 12 bases map to TRBD2. CDR1 is SGHNT, CDR2 YYREEE, per germline (reference sequence). CDR3 size: 17 residues. The V gene end was trimmed by 2 bases and the J gene end by 7 bases; junction bases not matched to a gene: 10. The CDR3 spells CASSFGLLTSGSNEQFF. CDR3 nucleotide sequence: TGTGCCAGCAGCTTCGGATTGTTGACTAGCGGGAGTAATGAGCAGTTCTTC. The whole variable domain, remainder taken from reference TRBV5-4 and TRBJ2-1, is ETGVTQSPTHLIKTRGQQVTLRCSSQSGHNTVSWYQQALGQGPQFIFQYYREEENGRGNFPPRFSGLQFPNYSSELNVNALELDDSALYLCASSFGLLTSGSNEQFFGPGTRLTVL.

This sequence joins TRBV5-1 and TRBJ1-2; the D gene is possibly TRBD1 (5 bases). The CDR3 contains 16 residues. The germline V and J ends were trimmed by 1 base and 4 bases, with 17 bases remaining between them. The germline V gene encodes CDR1 SGHRS and CDR2 YFSETQ. In DNA, the CDR3 is TGCGCCAGCAGCTTGAGCCCGACAGATCCTCGCTATGGCTACACCTTC. It is translated as CASSLSPTDPRYGYTF.

The chain carries TRBV5-1 and TRBJ2-1; 9 bases align to TRBD2. The junction had 6 bases not matched to a gene; V was cut back by 1 base and J by 7 bases. CDR1 is SGHRS, CDR2 YFSETQ, per germline. This CDR3 is built from 15 residues. The CDR3 here is CASSLSSGSGNEQFF. The CDR3 DNA reads TGCGCCAGCAGCTTGAGTAGCGGGAGCGGGAATGAGCAGTTCTTC.

The rearrangement links TRBV6-1 to TRBJ1-2, with 7 bases matching TRBD1. CDR1 MNHNS and CDR2 SASEGT come from the germline V gene. The CDR3 sequence is 12 residues long. The junction had 6 bases not matched to a gene; V was cut back by 6 bases and J by 8 bases. The CDR3 loop reads CASSRQGGGYTF. The CDR3 DNA reads as TGTGCCAGCAGCCGACAGGGTGGCGGCTACACCTTC.

The chain uses TRBV19 and TRBJ1-6, with 10 bases lining up with TRBD1. The V gene end was trimmed by 5 bases and the J gene end by 7 bases; junction bases not matched to a gene: 5. The germline V gene encodes CDR1 LNHDA and CDR2 SQIVND (reference sequence). The CDR3 sequence is 15 residues long. The CDR3 coding sequence is TGTGCCAGTAGTGACAGGGGGCGCGGGAATTCACCCCTCCACTTT. This encodes CASSDRGRGNSPLHF.

V and J are TRBV11-3 and TRBJ2-2; 7 nucleotides match TRBD2. CDR3 size: 15 residues. Germline lookup yields CDR1 SGHNT and CDR2 YENEEA. J was trimmed by 2 bases and V by 5 bases; bases with no gene match: 5. The CDR3 loop reads CASSQGTINTGELFF. The CDR3 region has the DNA TGTGCCAGCAGCCAAGGGACTATAAACACCGGGGAGCTGTTTTTT.

The chain couples TRBV29-1 to TRBJ2-3; 7 bases align to TRBD2. The germline CDR1 and CDR2 sequences are SQVTM and ANQGSEA. This CDR3 contains 15 residues. With 1 base clipped from V and 3 bases from J, the junction kept 7 bases outside the gene matches. In nucleotides, the CDR3 is TGCAGCGTTGAAGGGACTAGTCTCAGTACAGATACGCAGTATTTT. This sequence encodes CSVEGTSLSTDTQYF.

Regarding this clone: The sample contains more than one DNA sequence encoding this CDR3. This rearrangement joins TRBV9 to TRBJ1-2; TRBD1 matches 9 bases. V dropped 4 bases and J dropped 8; count of bases not matched to a gene: 9. The CDR3 runs 14 residues. Germline V gives CDR1 SGDLS, CDR2 YYNGEE. The CDR3 loop is CASSTGTGSGGYTF. For the CDR3, the DNA is TGTGCCAGCAGCACCGGGACAGGGTCCGGAGGCTACACCTTC.

This chain joins TRBV11-2 and TRBJ2-6, with TRBD1 matching 8 bases. This CDR3 is 16 amino acids long. The V and J ends lost 3 bases and 4 bases, in that order; junction bases with no gene match: 5. Per germline, CDR1 SGHAT and CDR2 FQNNGV. The CDR3 region is CASSFPGGIGANVLTF. The CDR3 DNA reads as TGTGCCAGCAGCTTCCCAGGGGGCATAGGGGCCAACGTCCTGACTTTC.

As concerns this clone: The sample contains more than one DNA sequence encoding this CDR3. The chain joins TRBV27 to TRBJ2-7; D not resolved. The V gene's germline CDR1 is MNHEY and CDR2 SMNVEV (reference sequence). This CDR3 comprises 13 residues. Trimming took 2 bases from V and 0 from J, leaving 5 bases between them. CDR3 amino acids: CASSLKLSYEQYF. The CDR3 DNA reads TGTGCCAGCAGTTTAAAACTCTCCTACGAGCAGTACTTC.

This clone was observed a single time. This chain links TRBV6-5 with TRBJ1-4; D remains ambiguous. Germline V lookup: CDR1 MNHEY, CDR2 SVGAGI. Trimming took off 2 bases at V and 1 base at J, with 5 bases between the two ends. The CDR3 is 14 residues long. The CDR3 DNA sequence: TGTGCCAGCAGTTACACGGGAACTAATGAAAAACTGTTTTTT. Its protein is CASSYTGTNEKLFF.

V usage is TRBV7-2 and J usage is TRBJ1-2; tentatively, D is TRBD1 (6 bases). The CDR3 contains 12 residues. Trimming pared 5 bases from V and 5 bases from J, leaving 9 bases between. Germline V gene data show CDR1 as SGHTA and CDR2 as FQGNSA. CDR3 sequence: CASSPGVYGYTF. The CDR3 DNA reads as TGTGCCAGCAGCCCAGGGGTTTATGGCTACACCTTC.

This chain uses TRBV6-5 with TRBJ1-5, with TRBD1 as a possible D gene (6 bases). Trimming removed 6 bases at V and 11 bases at J, with 20 bases between. Per germline, CDR1 MNHEY and CDR2 SVGAGI. The CDR3 consists of 14 residues. CDR3 bases: TGTGCCAGCAGAAAAGAGGCAGGGGTGAGGTCCCAGCATTTT. This codes for CASRKEAGVRSQHF.

The gene calls are TRBV7-2 and TRBJ1-1; no reliable D call. The CDR3 covers 15 residues. Germline V gene data show CDR1 as SGHTA and CDR2 as FQGNSA. Trimming left V 3 bases short and J 3 bases short, with 14 bases between. DNA of the CDR3: TGTGCCAGCAGCTTTAGAGGGAGCTCCGACACTGAAGCTTTCTTT. Amino acid sequence: CASSFRGSSDTEAFF.